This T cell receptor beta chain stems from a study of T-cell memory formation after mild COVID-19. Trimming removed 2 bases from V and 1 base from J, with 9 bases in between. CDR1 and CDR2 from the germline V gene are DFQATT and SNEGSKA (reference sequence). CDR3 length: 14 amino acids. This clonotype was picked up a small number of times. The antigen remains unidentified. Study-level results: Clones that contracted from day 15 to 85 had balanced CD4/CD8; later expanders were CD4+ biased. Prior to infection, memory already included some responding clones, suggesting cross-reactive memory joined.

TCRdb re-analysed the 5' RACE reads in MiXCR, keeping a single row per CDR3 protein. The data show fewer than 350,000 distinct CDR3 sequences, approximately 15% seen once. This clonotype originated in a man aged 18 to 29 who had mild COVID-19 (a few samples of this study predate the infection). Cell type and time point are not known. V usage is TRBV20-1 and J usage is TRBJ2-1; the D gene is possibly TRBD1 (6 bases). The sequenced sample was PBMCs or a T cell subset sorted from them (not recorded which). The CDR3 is CSARKGGSYNEQFF. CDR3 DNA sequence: TGCAGTGCTAGAAAAGGGGGTTCCTACAATGAGCAGTTCTTC.